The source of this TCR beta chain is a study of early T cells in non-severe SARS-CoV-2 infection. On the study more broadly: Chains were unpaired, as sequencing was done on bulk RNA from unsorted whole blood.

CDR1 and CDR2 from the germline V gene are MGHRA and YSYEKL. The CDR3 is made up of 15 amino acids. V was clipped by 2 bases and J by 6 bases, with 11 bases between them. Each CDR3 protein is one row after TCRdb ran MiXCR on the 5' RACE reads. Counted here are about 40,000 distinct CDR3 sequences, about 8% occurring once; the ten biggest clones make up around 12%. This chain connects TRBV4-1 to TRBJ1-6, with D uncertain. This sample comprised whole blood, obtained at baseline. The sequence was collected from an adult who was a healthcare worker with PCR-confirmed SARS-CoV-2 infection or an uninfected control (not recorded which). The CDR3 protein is CASSQMSEGNSPLHF. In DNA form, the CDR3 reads TGCGCCAGCAGCCAAATGTCGGAGGGTAATTCACCCCTCCACTTT.